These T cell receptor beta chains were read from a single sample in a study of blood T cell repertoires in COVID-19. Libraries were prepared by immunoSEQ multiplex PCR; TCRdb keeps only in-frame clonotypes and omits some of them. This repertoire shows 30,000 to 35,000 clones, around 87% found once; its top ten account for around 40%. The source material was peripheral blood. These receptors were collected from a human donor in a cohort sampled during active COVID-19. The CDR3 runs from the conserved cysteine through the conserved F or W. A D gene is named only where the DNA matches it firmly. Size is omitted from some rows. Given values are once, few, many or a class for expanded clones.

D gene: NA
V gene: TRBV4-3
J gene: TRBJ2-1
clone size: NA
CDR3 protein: CASSQDHRNELLDEQFF
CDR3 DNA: TGCGCCAGCAGCCAAGATCATAGAAACGAACTGCTCGATGAGCAGTTCTTC

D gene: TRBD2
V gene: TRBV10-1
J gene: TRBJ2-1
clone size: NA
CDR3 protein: CASSLLAGGFFILDEQFF
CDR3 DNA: TGCGCCAGCAGTTTACTAGCGGGGGGGTTTTTTATTCTAGATGAGCAGTTCTTC

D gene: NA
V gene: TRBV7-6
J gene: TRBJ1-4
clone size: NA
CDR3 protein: CASSLDYRAGEKLFF
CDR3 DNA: TGTGCCAGCAGCTTAGATTACAGGGCTGGCGAAAAACTGTTTTTT

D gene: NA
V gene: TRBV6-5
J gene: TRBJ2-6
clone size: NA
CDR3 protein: CASTLVSAGANVLTF
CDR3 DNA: TGTGCCAGCACCCTAGTAAGTGCTGGGGCCAACGTCCTGACTTTC

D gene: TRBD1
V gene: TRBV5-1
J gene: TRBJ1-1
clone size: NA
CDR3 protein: CASSKDRVYAEAFF
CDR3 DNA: TGCGCCAGCAGCAAGGACAGGGTTTATGCTGAAGCTTTCTTT

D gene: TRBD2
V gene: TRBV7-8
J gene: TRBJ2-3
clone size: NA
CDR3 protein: CASSYRLAEGEDTQYF
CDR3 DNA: TGTGCCAGCAGCTACCGACTAGCGGAGGGGGAAGATACGCAGTATTTT

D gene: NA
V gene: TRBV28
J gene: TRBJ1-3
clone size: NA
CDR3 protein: CATTRGGSPSGNTIYF
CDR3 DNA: TGTGCCACAACCCGGGGGGGGTCTCCCTCTGGAAACACCATATATTTT

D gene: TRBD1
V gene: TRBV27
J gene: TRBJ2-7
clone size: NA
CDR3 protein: CASKGAGSYEQYF
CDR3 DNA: TGTGCCAGCAAGGGGGCTGGGAGCTACGAGCAGTACTTC

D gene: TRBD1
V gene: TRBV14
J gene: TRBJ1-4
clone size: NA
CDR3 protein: CASSRRTGGFRKLFF
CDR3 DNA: TGTGCCAGCAGCAGACGGACAGGGGGCTTCAGAAAACTGTTTTTT

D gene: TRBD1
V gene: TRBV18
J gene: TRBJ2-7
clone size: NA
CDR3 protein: CASSGQGSVYEQYF
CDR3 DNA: TGTGCCAGCTCAGGACAGGGTTCCGTCTACGAGCAGTACTTC

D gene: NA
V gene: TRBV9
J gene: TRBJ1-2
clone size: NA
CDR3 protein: CASSAQGSQRYGYTF
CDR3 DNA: TGTGCCAGCAGCGCACAGGGTTCTCAACGCTATGGCTACACCTTC

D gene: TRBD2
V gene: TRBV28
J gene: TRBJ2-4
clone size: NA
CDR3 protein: CASTLVAGGPTARGIQYF
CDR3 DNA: TGTGCCAGCACCTTGGTAGCGGGGGGGCCGACGGCTAGGGGCATTCAGTACTTC

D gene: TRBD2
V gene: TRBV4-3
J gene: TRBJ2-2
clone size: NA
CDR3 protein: CASSQEGGLAGTGELFF
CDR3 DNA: TGCGCCAGCAGCCAAGAGGGGGGACTAGCGGGGACCGGGGAGCTGTTTTTT

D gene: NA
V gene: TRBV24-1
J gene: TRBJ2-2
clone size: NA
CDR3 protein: CATSDITGFRDTGELFF
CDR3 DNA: TGTGCCACCAGTGATATCACAGGGTTTCGTGACACCGGGGAGCTGTTTTTT

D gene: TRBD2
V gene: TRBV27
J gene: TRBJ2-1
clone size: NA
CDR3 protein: CASRTPAAGGYNEQFF
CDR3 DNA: TGTGCCAGCAGGACTCCAGCAGCGGGGGGCTACAATGAGCAGTTCTTC

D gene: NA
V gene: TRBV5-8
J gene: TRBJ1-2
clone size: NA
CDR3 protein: CASSFRQANNYGYTF
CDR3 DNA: TGTGCCAGCAGCTTCCGACAGGCCAATAACTATGGCTACACCTTC

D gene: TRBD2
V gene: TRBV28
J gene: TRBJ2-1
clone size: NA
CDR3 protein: CASSPIALAVSYNEQFF
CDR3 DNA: TGTGCCAGCAGTCCTATAGCGCTAGCGGTCTCCTACAATGAGCAGTTCTTC

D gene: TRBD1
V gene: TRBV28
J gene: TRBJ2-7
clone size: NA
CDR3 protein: CASSSTGGSYEQYF
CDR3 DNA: TGTGCCAGCAGCTCAACAGGGGGCTCCTACGAGCAGTACTTC

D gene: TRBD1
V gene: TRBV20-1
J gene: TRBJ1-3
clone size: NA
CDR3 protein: CSASPWDRTSGNTIYF
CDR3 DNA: TGCAGTGCTAGTCCTTGGGACAGGACATCTGGAAACACCATATATTTT

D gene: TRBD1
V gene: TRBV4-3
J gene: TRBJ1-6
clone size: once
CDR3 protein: CASSKTGRSYNSPLHF
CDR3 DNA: TGCGCCAGCAGCAAGACAGGGAGGTCCTATAATTCACCCCTCCACTTT

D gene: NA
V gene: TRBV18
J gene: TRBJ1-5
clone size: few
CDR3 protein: CASSPLGFAGGNQPQHF
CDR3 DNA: TGTGCCAGCTCACCACTCGGGTTTGCTGGAGGCAATCAGCCCCAGCATTTT

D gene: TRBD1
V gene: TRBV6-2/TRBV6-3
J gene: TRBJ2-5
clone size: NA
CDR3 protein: CASSGGQGGQETQYF
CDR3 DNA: TGTGCCAGCAGTGGAGGACAGGGGGGCCAAGAGACCCAGTACTTC

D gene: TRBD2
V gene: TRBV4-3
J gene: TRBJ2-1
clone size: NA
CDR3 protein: CASSQAPESSGGNEQFF
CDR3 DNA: TGCGCCAGCAGCCAAGCCCCGGAGTCTAGCGGTGGTAATGAGCAGTTCTTC

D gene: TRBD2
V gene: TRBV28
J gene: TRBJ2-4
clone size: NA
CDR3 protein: CASSSSGGAKNIQYF
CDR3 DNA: TGTGCCAGCAGTTCTAGCGGGGGGGCCAAAAACATTCAGTACTTC

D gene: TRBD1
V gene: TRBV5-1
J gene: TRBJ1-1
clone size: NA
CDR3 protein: CASSSTGWVNTEAFF
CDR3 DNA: TGCGCCAGCAGCTCGACAGGGTGGGTGAACACTGAAGCTTTCTTT

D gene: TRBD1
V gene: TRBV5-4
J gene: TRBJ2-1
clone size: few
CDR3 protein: CASSGDRDYNEQFF
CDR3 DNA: TGTGCCAGCAGCGGCGACAGGGATTACAATGAGCAGTTCTTC

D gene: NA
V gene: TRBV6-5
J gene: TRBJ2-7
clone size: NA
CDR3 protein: CASEQGVEQYF
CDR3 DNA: TGTGCCAGCGAACAGGGAGTCGAGCAGTACTTC

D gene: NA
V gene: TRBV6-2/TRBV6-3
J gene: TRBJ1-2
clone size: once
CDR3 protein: CASSLTYTGNGGYTF
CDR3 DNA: TGTGCCAGCAGCCTAACCTATACAGGGAACGGTGGCTACACCTTC

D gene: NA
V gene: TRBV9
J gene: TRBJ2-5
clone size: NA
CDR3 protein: CASSVSGSQETQYF
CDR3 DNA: TGTGCCAGCAGCGTTAGCGGTTCACAAGAGACCCAGTACTTC

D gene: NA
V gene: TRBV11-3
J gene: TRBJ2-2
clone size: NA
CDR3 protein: CASSLAVNTGELFF
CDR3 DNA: TGTGCCAGCAGCTTAGCTGTCAACACCGGGGAGCTGTTTTTT